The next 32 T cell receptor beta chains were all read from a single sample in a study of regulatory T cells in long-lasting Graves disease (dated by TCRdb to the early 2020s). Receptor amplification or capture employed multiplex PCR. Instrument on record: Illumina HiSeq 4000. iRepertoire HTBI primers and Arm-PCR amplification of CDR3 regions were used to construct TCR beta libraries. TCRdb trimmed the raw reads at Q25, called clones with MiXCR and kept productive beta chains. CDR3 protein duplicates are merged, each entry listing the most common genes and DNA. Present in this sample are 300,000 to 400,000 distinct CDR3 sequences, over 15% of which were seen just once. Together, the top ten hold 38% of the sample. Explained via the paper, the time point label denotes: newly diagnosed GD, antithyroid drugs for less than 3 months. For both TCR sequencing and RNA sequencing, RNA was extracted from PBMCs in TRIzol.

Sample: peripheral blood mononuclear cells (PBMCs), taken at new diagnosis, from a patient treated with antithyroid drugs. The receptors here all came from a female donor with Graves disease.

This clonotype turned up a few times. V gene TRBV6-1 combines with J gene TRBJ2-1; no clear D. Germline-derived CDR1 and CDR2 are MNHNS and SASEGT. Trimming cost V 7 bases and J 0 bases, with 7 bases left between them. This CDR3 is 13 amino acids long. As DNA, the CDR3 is TGTGCCAGCAATGCTTTCTCCTACAATGAGCAGTTCTTC. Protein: CASNAFSYNEQFF.

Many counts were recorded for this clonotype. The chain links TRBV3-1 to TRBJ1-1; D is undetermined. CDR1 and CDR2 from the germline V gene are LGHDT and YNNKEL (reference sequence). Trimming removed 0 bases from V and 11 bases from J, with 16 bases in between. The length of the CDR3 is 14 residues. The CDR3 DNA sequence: TGTGCCAGCAGCCAAGATCCCGCCAGCGTGAAGGCTTTCTTT. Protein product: CASSQDPASVKAFF.

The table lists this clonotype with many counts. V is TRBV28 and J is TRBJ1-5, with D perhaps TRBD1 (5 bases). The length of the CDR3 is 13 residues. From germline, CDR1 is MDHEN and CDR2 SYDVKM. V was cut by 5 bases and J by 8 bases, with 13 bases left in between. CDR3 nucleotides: TGTGCCAGCAGTGGGGGTATCCTGGAGCCCCAGCATTTT. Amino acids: CASSGGILEPQHF.

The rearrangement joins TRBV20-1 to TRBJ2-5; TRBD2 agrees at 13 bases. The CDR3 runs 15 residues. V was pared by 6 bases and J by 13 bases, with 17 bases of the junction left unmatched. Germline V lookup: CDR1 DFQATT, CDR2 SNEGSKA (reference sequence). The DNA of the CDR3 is TGCAGTGCACACCCACCGGGACTAGCGGGGTTGTCCCCGTACTTC. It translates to CSAHPPGLAGLSPYF.

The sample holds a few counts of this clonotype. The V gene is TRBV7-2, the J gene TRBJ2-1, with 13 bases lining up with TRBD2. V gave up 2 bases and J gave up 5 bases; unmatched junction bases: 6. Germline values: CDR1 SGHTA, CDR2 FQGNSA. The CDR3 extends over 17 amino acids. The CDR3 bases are TGTGCCAGCAGCTTACGAATAGGGACTAGCGGGGACAATGAGCAGTTCTTC. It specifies CASSLRIGTSGDNEQFF.

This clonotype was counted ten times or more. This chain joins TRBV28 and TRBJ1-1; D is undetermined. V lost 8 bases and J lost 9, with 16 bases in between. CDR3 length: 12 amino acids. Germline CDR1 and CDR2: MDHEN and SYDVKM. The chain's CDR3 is CASRSRVGKAFF. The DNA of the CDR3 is TGTGCCAGCCGTTCACGGGTGGGGAAAGCTTTCTTT.

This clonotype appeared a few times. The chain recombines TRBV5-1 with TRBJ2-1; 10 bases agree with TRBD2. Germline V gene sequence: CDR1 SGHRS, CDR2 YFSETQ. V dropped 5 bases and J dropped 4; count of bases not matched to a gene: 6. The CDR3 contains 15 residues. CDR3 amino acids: CASRAAGGLYNEQFF. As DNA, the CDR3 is TGCGCCAGCAGGGCAGCGGGAGGGCTATACAATGAGCAGTTCTTC.

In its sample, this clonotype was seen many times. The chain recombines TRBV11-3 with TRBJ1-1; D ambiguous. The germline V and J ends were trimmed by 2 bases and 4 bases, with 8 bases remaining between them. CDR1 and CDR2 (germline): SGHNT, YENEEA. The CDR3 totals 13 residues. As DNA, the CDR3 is TGTGCCAGCAGCTTAAACGGTCCCACTGAAGCTTTCTTT. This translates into CASSLNGPTEAFF.

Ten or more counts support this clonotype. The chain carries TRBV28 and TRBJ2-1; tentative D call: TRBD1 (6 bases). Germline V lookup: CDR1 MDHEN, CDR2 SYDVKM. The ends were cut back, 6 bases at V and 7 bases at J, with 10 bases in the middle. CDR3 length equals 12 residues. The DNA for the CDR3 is TGTGCCAGCAGCATTAGGGGGAATGAGCAGTTCTTC. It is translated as CASSIRGNEQFF.

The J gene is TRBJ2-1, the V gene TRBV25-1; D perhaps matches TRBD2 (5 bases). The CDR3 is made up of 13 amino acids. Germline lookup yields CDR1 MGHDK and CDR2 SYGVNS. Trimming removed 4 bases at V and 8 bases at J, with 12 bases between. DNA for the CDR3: TGTGCCAGCAGTGTGGTGGCGGGCTATGAGCAGTTCTTC. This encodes CASSVVAGYEQFF.

CDR3 amino acids: CSASTGTGLASSTEAFF. In DNA form, the CDR3 reads TGCAGTGCTAGCACCGGGACAGGGTTGGCCTCCTCCACTGAAGCTTTCTTT. The chain joins TRBV20-1 to TRBJ1-1; 9 bases map to TRBD1. The CDR3 totals 17 residues. J lost 4 bases, V lost 3 bases, and 15 bases had no gene match. Germline V lookup: CDR1 DFQATT, CDR2 SNEGSKA (reference sequence).

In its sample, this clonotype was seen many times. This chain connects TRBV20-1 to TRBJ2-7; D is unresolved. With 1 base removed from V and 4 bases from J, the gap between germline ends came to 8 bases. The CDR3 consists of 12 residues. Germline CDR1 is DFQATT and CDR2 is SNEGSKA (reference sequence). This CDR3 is CSARGALYEQYF. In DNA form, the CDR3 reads TGCAGTGCTAGAGGGGCGCTTTACGAGCAGTACTTC.

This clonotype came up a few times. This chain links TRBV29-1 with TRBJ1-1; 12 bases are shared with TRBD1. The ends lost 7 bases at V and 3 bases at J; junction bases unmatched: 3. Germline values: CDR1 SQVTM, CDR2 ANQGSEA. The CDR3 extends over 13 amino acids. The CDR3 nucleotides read TGCAGCGGGGGACAGGGGGCACACACTGAAGCTTTCTTT. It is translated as CSGGQGAHTEAFF.

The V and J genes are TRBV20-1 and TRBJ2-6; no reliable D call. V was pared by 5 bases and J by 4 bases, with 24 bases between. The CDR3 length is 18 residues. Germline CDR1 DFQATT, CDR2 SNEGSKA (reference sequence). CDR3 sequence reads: CSAGPPLDGLGGANVLTF. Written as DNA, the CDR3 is TGCAGTGCTGGCCCCCCCTTGGACGGGCTCGGGGGGGCCAACGTCCTGACTTTC.

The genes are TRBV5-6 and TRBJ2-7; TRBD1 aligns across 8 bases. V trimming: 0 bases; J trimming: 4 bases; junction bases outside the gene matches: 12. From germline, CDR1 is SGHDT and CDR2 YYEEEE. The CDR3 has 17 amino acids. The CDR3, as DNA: TGTGCCAGCAGCTTGGTAAAGATATGGCAGGGGGCTTACGAGCAGTACTTC. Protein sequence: CASSLVKIWQGAYEQYF.

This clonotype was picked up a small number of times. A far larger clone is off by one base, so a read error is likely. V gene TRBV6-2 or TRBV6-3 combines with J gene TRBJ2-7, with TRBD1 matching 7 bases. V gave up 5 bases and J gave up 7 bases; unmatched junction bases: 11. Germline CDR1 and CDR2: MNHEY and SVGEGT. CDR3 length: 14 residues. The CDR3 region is CASSERGQDNEQYF. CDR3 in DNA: TGTGCCAGCAGTGAAAGGGGGCAGGACAATGAGCAGTACTTC.

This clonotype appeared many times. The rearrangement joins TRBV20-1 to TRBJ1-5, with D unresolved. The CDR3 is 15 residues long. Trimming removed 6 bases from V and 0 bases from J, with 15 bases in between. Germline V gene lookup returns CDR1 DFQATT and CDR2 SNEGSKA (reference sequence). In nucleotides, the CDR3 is TGCAGTGCCCTCGGCCAGACGGATAGCAATCAGCCCCAGCATTTT. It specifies CSALGQTDSNQPQHF.

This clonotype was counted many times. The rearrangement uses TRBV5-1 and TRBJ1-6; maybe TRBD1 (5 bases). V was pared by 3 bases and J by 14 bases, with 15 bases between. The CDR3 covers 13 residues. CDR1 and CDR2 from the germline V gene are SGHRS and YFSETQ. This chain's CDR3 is CASSSTVERALHF. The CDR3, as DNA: TGCGCCAGCAGCTCGACAGTCGAACGGGCCCTCCACTTT. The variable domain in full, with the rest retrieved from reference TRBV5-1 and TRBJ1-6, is KAGVTQTPRYLIKTRGQQVTLSCSPISGHRSVSWYQQTPGQGLQFLFEYFSETQRNKGNFPGRFSGRQFSNSRSEMNVSTLELGDSALYLCASSSTVERALHFGNGTRLTVT.

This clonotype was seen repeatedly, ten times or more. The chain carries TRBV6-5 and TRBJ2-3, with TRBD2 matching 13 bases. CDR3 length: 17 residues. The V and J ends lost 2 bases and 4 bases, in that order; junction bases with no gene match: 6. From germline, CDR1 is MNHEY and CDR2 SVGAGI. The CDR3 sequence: CASSYDFTSGRADTQYF. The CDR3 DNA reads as TGTGCCAGCAGTTACGACTTCACTAGCGGGAGGGCAGATACGCAGTATTTT.

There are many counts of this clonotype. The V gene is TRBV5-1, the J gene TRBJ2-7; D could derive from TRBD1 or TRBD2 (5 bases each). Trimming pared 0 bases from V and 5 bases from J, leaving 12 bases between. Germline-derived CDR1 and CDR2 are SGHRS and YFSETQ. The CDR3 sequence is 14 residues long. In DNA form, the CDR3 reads TGCGCCAGCAGCTTGGATTCGGGACGAGACGAGCAGTACTTC. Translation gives CASSLDSGRDEQYF. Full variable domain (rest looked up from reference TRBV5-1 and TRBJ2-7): KAGVTQTPRYLIKTRGQQVTLSCSPISGHRSVSWYQQTPGQGLQFLFEYFSETQRNKGNFPGRFSGRQFSNSRSEMNVSTLELGDSALYLCASSLDSGRDEQYFGPGTRLTVT.

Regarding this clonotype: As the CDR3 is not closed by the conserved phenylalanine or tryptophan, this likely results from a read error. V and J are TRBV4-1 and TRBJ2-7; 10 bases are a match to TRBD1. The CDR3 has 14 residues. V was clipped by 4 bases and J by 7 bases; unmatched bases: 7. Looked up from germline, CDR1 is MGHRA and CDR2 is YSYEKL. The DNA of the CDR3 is TGCGCCAGCAGCCCGGGACAGGGGTTAGGTGAGCAGTACCTC. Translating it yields CASSPGQGLGEQYL.

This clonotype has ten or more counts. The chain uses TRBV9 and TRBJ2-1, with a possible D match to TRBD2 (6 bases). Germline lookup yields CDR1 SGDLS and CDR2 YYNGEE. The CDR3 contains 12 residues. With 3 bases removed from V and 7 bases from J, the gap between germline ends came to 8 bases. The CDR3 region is CASSGGGNEQFF. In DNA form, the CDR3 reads TGTGCCAGCAGCGGTGGGGGGAATGAGCAGTTCTTC. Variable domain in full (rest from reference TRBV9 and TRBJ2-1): DSGVTQTPKHLITATGQRVTLRCSPRSGDLSVYWYQQSLDQGLQFLIQYYNGEERAKGNILERFSAQQFPDLHSELNLSSLELGDSALYFCASSGGGNEQFFGPGTRLTVL.

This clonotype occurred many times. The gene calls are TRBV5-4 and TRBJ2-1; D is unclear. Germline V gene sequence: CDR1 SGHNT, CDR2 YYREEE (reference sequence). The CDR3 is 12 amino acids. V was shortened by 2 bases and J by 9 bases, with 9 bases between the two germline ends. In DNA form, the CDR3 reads TGTGCCAGCAGCTTTACCTTTGGTGAGCAGTTCTTC. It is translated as CASSFTFGEQFF.

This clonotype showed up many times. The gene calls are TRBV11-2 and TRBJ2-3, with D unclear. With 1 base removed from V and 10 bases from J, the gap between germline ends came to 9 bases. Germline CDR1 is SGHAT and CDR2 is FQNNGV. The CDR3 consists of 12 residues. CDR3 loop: CASSLARAPQYF. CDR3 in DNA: TGTGCCAGCAGCTTAGCTCGGGCCCCGCAGTATTTT.

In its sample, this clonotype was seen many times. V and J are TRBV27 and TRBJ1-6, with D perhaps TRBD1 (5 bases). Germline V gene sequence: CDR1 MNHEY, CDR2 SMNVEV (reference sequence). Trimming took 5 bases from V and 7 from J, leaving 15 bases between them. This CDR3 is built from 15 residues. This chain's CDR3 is CASSPPGGWNSPLHF. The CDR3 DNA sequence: TGTGCCAGCAGTCCACCCGGGGGTTGGAATTCACCCCTCCACTTT.

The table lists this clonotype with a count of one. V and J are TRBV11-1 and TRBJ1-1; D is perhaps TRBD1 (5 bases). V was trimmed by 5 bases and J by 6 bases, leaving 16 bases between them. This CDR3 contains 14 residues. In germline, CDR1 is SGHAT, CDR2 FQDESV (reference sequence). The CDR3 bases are TGTGCCAGCAGCATCAGGGAGGCGCACGCTGAAGCTTTCTTT. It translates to CASSIREAHAEAFF.

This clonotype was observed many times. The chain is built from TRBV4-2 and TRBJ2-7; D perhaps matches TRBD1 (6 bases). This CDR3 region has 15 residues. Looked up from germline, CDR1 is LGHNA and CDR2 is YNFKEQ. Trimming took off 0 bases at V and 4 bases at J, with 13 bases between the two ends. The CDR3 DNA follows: TGTGCCAGCAGCCAAGAGTTGCAGGGGAGTTACGAGCAGTACTTC. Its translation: CASSQELQGSYEQYF.

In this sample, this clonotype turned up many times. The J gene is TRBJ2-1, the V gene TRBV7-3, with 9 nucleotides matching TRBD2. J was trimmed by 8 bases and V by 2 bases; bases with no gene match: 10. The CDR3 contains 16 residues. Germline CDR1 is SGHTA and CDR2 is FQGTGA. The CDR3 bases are TGTGCCAGCAGCTTATATTGGCGGGAGGGCCGAGATGAGCAGTTCTTC. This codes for CASSLYWREGRDEQFF.

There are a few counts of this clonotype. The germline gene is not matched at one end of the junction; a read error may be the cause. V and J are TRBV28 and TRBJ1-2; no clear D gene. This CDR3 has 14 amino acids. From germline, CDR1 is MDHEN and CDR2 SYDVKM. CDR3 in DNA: TGTGCCAGCGGTTTAATCGGGGAGAACTATGGCTACACCTTC. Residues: CASGLIGENYGYTF.

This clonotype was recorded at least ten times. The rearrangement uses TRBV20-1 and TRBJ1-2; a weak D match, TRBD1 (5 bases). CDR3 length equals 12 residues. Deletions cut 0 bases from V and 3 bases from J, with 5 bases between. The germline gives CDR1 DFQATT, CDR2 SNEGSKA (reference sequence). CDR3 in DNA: TGCAGTGCTAGAGACAGGGACTATGGCTACACCTTC. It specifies CSARDRDYGYTF.

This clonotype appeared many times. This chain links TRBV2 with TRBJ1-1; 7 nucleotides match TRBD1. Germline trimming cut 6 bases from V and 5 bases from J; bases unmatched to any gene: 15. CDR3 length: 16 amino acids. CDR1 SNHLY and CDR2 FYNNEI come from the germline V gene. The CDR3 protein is CASSTGAAKYWTEAFF. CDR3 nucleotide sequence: TGTGCCAGCAGCACAGGGGCCGCGAAATATTGGACTGAAGCTTTCTTT.

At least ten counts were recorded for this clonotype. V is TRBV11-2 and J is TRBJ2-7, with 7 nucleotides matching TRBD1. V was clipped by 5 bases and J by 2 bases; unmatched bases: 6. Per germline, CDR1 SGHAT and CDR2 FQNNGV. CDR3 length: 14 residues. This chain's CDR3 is CASSPSTGPYEQYF. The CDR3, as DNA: TGTGCCAGCAGCCCTTCGACAGGGCCCTACGAGCAGTACTTC. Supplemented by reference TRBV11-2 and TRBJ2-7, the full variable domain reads EAGVAQSPRYKIIEKRQSVAFWCNPISGHATLYWYQQILGQGPKLLIQFQNNGVVDDSQLPKDRFSAERLKGVDSTLKIQPAKLEDSAVYLCASSPSTGPYEQYFGPGTRLTVT.